A selection of T cell receptor beta chains follows, all from one sample in a study of blood T cell repertoires in COVID-19. This table comes from immunoSEQ multiplex PCR, and its TCRdb copy is limited to in-frame clones, with some not included. The sample comprises a few hundred thousand clones, 88% of which are singletons, and less than 1.5% rests with the top ten. Sequencing was performed on PBMCs or T cells enriched from blood (not recorded which). These receptors originate from a woman aged 18-29 years who had recovered from COVID-19. Each CDR3 is given with its conserved first and last residue. The D gene is left open where the match is weak. Where a row states a size, it is once, few, many or the class of an expanded clone; other rows omit it.

clone size	V gene	J gene	D gene	CDR3 DNA	CDR3 protein
.	TRBV19	TRBJ2-7	TRBD1	TGTGCCAGTAGTTCCCTAATTAGGACAGGGAAGGCCTACGAGCAGTACTTC	CASSSLIRTGKAYEQYF
.	TRBV6-2/TRBV6-3	TRBJ1-1	.	TGTGCCAGCAGTTACAATAGGGGGAACACTGAAGCTTTCTTT	CASSYNRGNTEAFF
few	TRBV13	TRBJ1-1	.	TGTGCCAGCAGGTATGGGGGAGGGAACACTGAAGCTTTCTTT	CASRYGGGNTEAFF
.	TRBV6-5	TRBJ1-1	.	TGTGCCAGCAGTTACAGAGGGTTTCGACCTGAAGCTTTCTTT	CASSYRGFRPEAFF
.	TRBV28	TRBJ1-5	.	TGTGCCAGCAGTCTCCAAATAGGCAATCAGCCCCAGCATTTT	CASSLQIGNQPQHF
.	TRBV19	TRBJ1-5	.	TGTGCCAGTAGTATAGACGGGGTCCCGGGAAGCCAGCATTTT	CASSIDGVPGSQHF
once	TRBV21-1	TRBJ1-3	.	TGTGCCAGCAGCAAAGACATAGGGGGATTTGGGGACACCATATATTTT	CASSKDIGGFGDTIYF
.	TRBV15	TRBJ1-5	TRBD1	TGTGCCACCAGCAGAGGCAGGGGGCTTCAGCCCCAGCATTTT	CATSRGRGLQPQHF
few	TRBV7-6	TRBJ2-7	TRBD2	TGTGCCAGCAGCTCAGGACTAGCGGAGACATCGTACGAAGACTACGAGCAGTACTTC	CASSSGLAETSYEDYEQYF
.	TRBV9	TRBJ1-3	.	TGTGCCAGCAGCGTAGTGGGAGGGGAGGACACCATATATTTT	CASSVVGGEDTIYF
.	TRBV12-5	TRBJ2-7	TRBD1	TGTGCTAGTGGTTTGGGAAAGCCGGGACAGGGGTGGCACGAGCAGTACTTC	CASGLGKPGQGWHEQYF
once	TRBV6-1	TRBJ1-1	.	TGTGCCAGCAGTGAACCCACGGGGATGAACACTGAAGCTTTCTTT	CASSEPTGMNTEAFF
.	TRBV4-1	TRBJ1-5	.	TGCGCCAGCAGCCAGGAGGACAGAAGCAATCAGCCCCAGCATTTT	CASSQEDRSNQPQHF
.	TRBV4-2	TRBJ2-7	TRBD1	TGTGCCAGCAGCCACGGACAGGGGTCCTACGAGCAGTACTTC	CASSHGQGSYEQYF
.	TRBV27	TRBJ2-7	.	TGTGCCAGCAGGTTCAGGGCAATGTCCTACGAGCAGTACTTC	CASRFRAMSYEQYF
.	TRBV15	TRBJ2-1	TRBD2	TGTGCCACCAGCAGACCGACTAGCGGGGGTGCCAATGAGCAGTTCTTC	CATSRPTSGGANEQFF
.	TRBV5-1	TRBJ1-4	.	TGCGCCAGCAGCTTGGACAGGGTAAATGAAAAACTGTTTTTT	CASSLDRVNEKLFF
.	TRBV12-3/TRBV12-4	TRBJ1-5	.	TGTGCCAGCACTATGGGAGATCAGCCCCAGCATTTT	CASTMGDQPQHF
once	TRBV7-9	TRBJ1-5	TRBD1	TGTGCCAGCAGCCCGGACAGGGAGAATCAGCCCCAGCATTTT	CASSPDRENQPQHF
.	TRBV7-2	TRBJ2-7	.	TGTGCCAGCAGCTTAGCGGAGGTGGGGTTTTCCTACGAGCAGTACTTC	CASSLAEVGFSYEQYF
.	TRBV19	TRBJ1-5	.	TGTGCCAGTAGTCACAGGGAAATCAATCAGCCCCAGCATTTT	CASSHREINQPQHF
.	TRBV6-2/TRBV6-3	TRBJ1-1	.	TGTGCCAGCAGTCCAACAAGGAGTAGTGAAGCTTTCTTT	CASSPTRSSEAFF
.	TRBV4-1	TRBJ2-7	.	TGCGCCAGCAGCCAGGCCTCGAGACAGTCCCACGAGCAGTACTTC	CASSQASRQSHEQYF
.	TRBV7-8	TRBJ1-5	.	TGTGCCAGCAGCTCGGACAGAAATCAGCCCCAGCATTTT	CASSSDRNQPQHF
.	TRBV19	TRBJ2-6	TRBD1	TGTGCCAGTAGTATAACGGGACAGGGTCCTGGGGCCAACGTCCTGACTTTC	CASSITGQGPGANVLTF
.	TRBV5-4	TRBJ2-3	TRBD2	TGTGCCAGCAGCTTGGAACGGGGGGGCCTGACAGATACGCAGTATTTT	CASSLERGGLTDTQYF
.	TRBV5-1	TRBJ1-6	.	TGCGCCAGCAGCTTGATTCGGGGTGAGGATTCACCCCTCCACTTT	CASSLIRGEDSPLHF
.	TRBV2	TRBJ2-5	TRBD2	TGTGCCAGCACGAAAAGAGCGGGGGATGGGGAGACCCAGTACTTC	CASTKRAGDGETQYF
.	TRBV3-1/TRBV3-2	TRBJ1-2	.	TGTGCCAGCAGCCAAGACACCCAGGGAGGCTATGGCTACACCTTC	CASSQDTQGGYGYTF
.	TRBV11-2	TRBJ1-4	TRBD1	TGTGCCAGCAGCCTATATCCGGGACAGGGGGGCGTTAATGAAAAACTGTTTTTT	CASSLYPGQGGVNEKLFF
.	TRBV28	TRBJ1-2	.	TGTGCCAGCAGTTTATTCGTAGCAGTATATAACTATGGCTACACCTTC	CASSLFVAVYNYGYTF
.	TRBV30	TRBJ1-2	TRBD1	TGTGCCTGGAGTCTGCATCCTCCCGGGACAGGGGGTGGCTACACCTTC	CAWSLHPPGTGGGYTF
.	TRBV9	TRBJ1-4	TRBD1	TGTGCCAGCAGCGTCACAGGGGTTAATGAAAAACTGTTTTTT	CASSVTGVNEKLFF
.	TRBV6-7	TRBJ1-6	TRBD1	TGTGCCAGCAGTTATCGGACAGGTAGGTGCAATTCACCCCTCCACTTT	CASSYRTGRCNSPLHF
.	TRBV9	TRBJ1-2	TRBD1	TGTGCCAGCAGCCCGGGACAGGGGACATATGGCTACACCTTC	CASSPGQGTYGYTF
once	TRBV9	TRBJ2-1	TRBD2	TGTGCCAGCAGCGTAGCGACTAGCGGGGGCCCCTACAATGAGCAGTTCTTC	CASSVATSGGPYNEQFF
.	TRBV15	TRBJ2-4	TRBD1	TGTGCCACCAAGGGACAGGGGGTCATTCAGTACTTC	CATKGQGVIQYF
.	TRBV11-2	TRBJ1-5	.	TGTGCCAGCAGCTTGCACCAGGCCCAGCATTTT	CASSLHQAQHF
few	TRBV5-1	TRBJ2-2	TRBD1	TGCGCCAGCAGCTTGAGGACAGGGCAGGACACCGGGGAGCTGTTTTTT	CASSLRTGQDTGELFF
.	TRBV18	TRBJ1-1	TRBD1	TGTGCCAGCTCACCTCGGAGGGCGAGGGACAGGGTCGGGTTGAACACTGAAGCTTTCTTT	CASSPRRARDRVGLNTEAFF
.	TRBV7-2	TRBJ1-2	.	TGTGCCAGCAGCTTAGTGCGTCAGGGGTATAACTATGGCTACACCTTC	CASSLVRQGYNYGYTF
.	TRBV11-2	TRBJ1-3	TRBD1	TGTGCCAGCAGCTCACGAGACAGGGGGGATGACACCATATATTTT	CASSSRDRGDDTIYF
.	TRBV11-3	TRBJ2-3	.	TGTGCCAGCAGCGCTCGACTGGGGGGAATCGGCACAGATACGCAGTATTTT	CASSARLGGIGTDTQYF
.	TRBV3-1/TRBV3-2	TRBJ2-2	TRBD2	TGTGCCAGCAGCCAAGAAAGGACGGGGGGCGGGGAGCTGTTTTTT	CASSQERTGGGELFF
.	TRBV30	TRBJ2-7	TRBD1	TGTGCCTGGTCATCCTTCGGGACAGGGTTCCACGAGCAGTACTTC	CAWSSFGTGFHEQYF
.	TRBV7-2	TRBJ1-3	TRBD1	TGTGCCAGCAGGCCCACAGGGGGCACTGGAAACACCATATATTTT	CASRPTGGTGNTIYF
.	TRBV6-5	TRBJ2-3	TRBD2	TGTGCCAGCAGTTCCCCGGTAGCGGGGGTCACAGATACGCAGTATTTT	CASSSPVAGVTDTQYF
.	TRBV7-2	TRBJ2-7	.	TGTGCCAGCAGCTTAGCCCAGACACTTACCTACGAGCAGTACTTC	CASSLAQTLTYEQYF
.	TRBV21-1	TRBJ2-1	.	TGTGCCAGCAGCAAAGTAAGGGGGGGCGATGAGCAGTTCTTC	CASSKVRGGDEQFF
.	TRBV5-1	TRBJ2-7	.	TGCGCCAGCAGCTTGATGGAGGGGGCGAGGTACGAGCAGTACTTC	CASSLMEGARYEQYF
.	TRBV29-1	TRBJ1-1	.	TGCAGCGTTTACTACGATGACGAGAACACTGAAGCTTTCTTT	CSVYYDDENTEAFF
.	TRBV3-1/TRBV3-2	TRBJ2-3	.	TGTGCCAGCAGCCCACAGGGTAGGGGTGCAGATACGCAGTATTTT	CASSPQGRGADTQYF
few	TRBV11-1	TRBJ2-1	.	TGTGCCAGCAGCCGGGTCGTCGATGAGCAGTTCTTC	CASSRVVDEQFF
.	TRBV28	TRBJ1-1	.	TGTGCCAGCAGTTTATTAGGCAGGGTGAACACTGAAGCTTTCTTT	CASSLLGRVNTEAFF
.	TRBV6-5	TRBJ1-2	TRBD1	TGTGCCAGCAGTTATTACAGGGGGGAAGGCTACACCTTC	CASSYYRGEGYTF
.	TRBV18	TRBJ2-5	.	TGTGCCAGCTCACCACGCAGGGGTGTAGAGACCCAGTACTTC	CASSPRRGVETQYF
.	TRBV10-3	TRBJ1-1	.	TGTGCCAGTACTACAGGTATGAACACTGAAGCTTTCTTT	CASTTGMNTEAFF